This T cell receptor (beta chain) is drawn from a study of control samples from healthy donors and cancer patients. This CDR3 spans 15 amino acids. The V end was cut by 2 bases, the J end by 5 bases, with 16 bases between. CDR1 SGHDT and CDR2 YYEEEE come from the germline V gene. This table comes from immunoSEQ multiplex PCR, and its TCRdb copy is limited to in-frame clones, with some not included. The data contain over 100,000 clones, more than 90% of them singletons. This clone was seen just once. This chain uses TRBV5-6 with TRBJ2-5; possibly TRBD2 for D (5 bases). Sequencing input: blood. The clonotype comes from a man aged 18-30 years in good health. CDR3 in DNA: TGTGCCAGCAGCTTCTCCGCCCCTAGGGAGGAGACCCAGTACTTC. It translates to CASSFSAPREETQYF. The full variable domain, with the rest looked up from reference TRBV5-6 and TRBJ2-5, is DAGVTQSPTHLIKTRGQQVTLRCSPKSGHDTVSWYQQALGQGPQFIFQYYEEEERQRGNFPDRFSGHQFPNYSSELNVNALLLGDSALYLCASSFSAPREETQYFGPGTRLLVL.